This T cell receptor (beta chain) is from a study of CD8 T cells in acute hepatitis C reinfection (dated by TCRdb to about 2021). With respect to the entire study: The study profiled the TCRbeta repertoire of CD8+ T cells specific for the HCV NS3-1073 epitope during acute infection and after viral clearance. Paired acute and follow-up samples were contributed by four of the spontaneous resolvers. Study-level results and caveats: Follow-up repertoires were not available for chronically infected subjects, because NS3-1073 specific cells were too rare to be sorted. All groups showed preferential use of the TRBV04 and TRBV06 gene families, a pattern that overrepresentation in the naive pool did not explain. It was rare for CDR3 sequences to be shared with other epitopes, and exact matching may have been limited by differing sequencing approaches. Because bulk sequencing covered only the TCRbeta chain, the alphabeta pairing of the public clonotypes could not be determined. Regardless of outcome, fewer than 15 public clonotypes were found, and one public clonotype used V04-02/J02-02. The NS3-1073 specific repertoires were highly diverse, and diversity did not differ significantly among acute resolver, follow-up resolver and acute chronic samples.

What this sample's time point label stands for: naive CD8 control sorted from an acute-time-point sample. Enrolled in the Montreal Hepatitis C Cohort (HEPCO) in Canada, the donors were people who inject drugs, and these donors were followed every 3 months. Acute primary HCV infection was defined by a positive HCV RNA or antibody test following a negative test within the previous 24 weeks. Surface staining used CD3, CD8 and CD45RO antibodies, with an aqua fixable dye to exclude dead cells. The cohort additionally had 6 subjects who developed chronic infection, which was defined as HCV RNA positivity at 24 weeks. Frozen stocks of peripheral blood mononuclear cells were first thawed, after which negative isolation of CD8+ T cells was carried out using the MACS CD8+ T cell Isolation Kit. Sorting of the cells was done on a BD FACSAria II cell sorter. This clone was detected once. It has no known antigen specificity. No base qualities exist here, and no much larger clone lies one base off it.

From V the trimming removes 4 bases and from J it removes 5 bases, while the gene matches leave 18 bases of the junction unaccounted for. In the germline V gene, CDR1 corresponds to SGHDT and CDR2 to YYEEEE. Counted from cysteine to phenylalanine, this CDR3 has 18 amino acids. CDR3 DNA only is kept here, 54 bases in frame from base 1. Genomic DNA was extracted from FACS-sorted cells, and TCRbeta chain sequencing was performed through the commercial immunoSEQ service. On the study's bioinformatics: ImmunoSEQ Analyzer software v3.0 and R v3.5.1 were used to analyze the repertoire data. Sequences containing stop codons or out-of-frame rearrangements were removed, so only productive rearrangements were analyzed. Simpson diversity, Shannon entropy, CDR3 length and nucleotide addition metrics were supplied by the sequencing provider. Based on frequency, clonotypes were placed into dominant, sub-dominant, low or lowest abundance groups, and clonotypes under 0.1% were left out of most analyses. A CDR3 amino acid clonotype was called public when found in at least two subjects at a cumulative frequency of at least 0.5%. TCRdb holds this immuneACCESS table with in-frame rearrangements only. Some clones are missing; in checked studies, unresolved V genes explain under half, and the rest has no known cause. V and J calls and clone size are those listed in that table; D and trimming were worked out from the DNA. For this sample the table gives about 38,000 clones, of which more than 75% were detected only once. The ten biggest clones cover 0.5% to 0.65% of the sample.

The sample comprised naive CD8+ T cells from PBMCs. According to the study, the label for this sample's cell subset or site signals: sorted total naive CD45RO-negative CD8+ T cells. The sequence was obtained from a man aged 30 to 45 with chronic hepatitis C. The chain is made from TRBV5-6 and TRBJ1-2; 9 bases in the middle match TRBD1. Here the CDR3 is given as CASSPTRDRAMREYGYTF. The DNA reads TGTGCCAGCAGCCCAACCCGGGACAGGGCTATGCGGGAGTATGGCTACACCTTC. The full variable domain, with segments outside the CDR3 supplied by the reference TRBV5-6 and TRBJ1-2 proteins, appears as DAGVTQSPTHLIKTRGQQVTLRCSPKSGHDTVSWYQQALGQGPQFIFQYYEEEERQRGNFPDRFSGHQFPNYSSELNVNALLLGDSALYLCASSPTRDRAMREYGYTFGSGTRLTVV.